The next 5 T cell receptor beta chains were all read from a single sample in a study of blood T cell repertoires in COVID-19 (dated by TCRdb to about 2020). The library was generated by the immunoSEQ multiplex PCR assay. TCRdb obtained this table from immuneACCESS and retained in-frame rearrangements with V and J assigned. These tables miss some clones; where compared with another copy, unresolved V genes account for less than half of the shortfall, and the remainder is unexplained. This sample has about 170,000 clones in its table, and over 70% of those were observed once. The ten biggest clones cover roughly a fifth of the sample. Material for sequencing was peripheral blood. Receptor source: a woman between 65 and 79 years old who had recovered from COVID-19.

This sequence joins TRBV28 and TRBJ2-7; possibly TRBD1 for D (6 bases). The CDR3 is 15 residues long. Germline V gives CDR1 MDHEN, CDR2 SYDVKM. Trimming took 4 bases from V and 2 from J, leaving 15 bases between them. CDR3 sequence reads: CASSSQDSPPYEQYF. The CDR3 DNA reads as TGTGCCAGCAGTTCCCAGGACAGCCCCCCCTACGAGCAGTACTTC. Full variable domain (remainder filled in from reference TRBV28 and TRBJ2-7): DVKVTQSSRYLVKRTGEKVFLECVQDMDHENMFWYRQDPGLGLRLIYFSYDVKMKEKGDIPEGYSVSREKKERFSLILESASTNQTSMYLCASSSQDSPPYEQYFGPGTRLTVT.

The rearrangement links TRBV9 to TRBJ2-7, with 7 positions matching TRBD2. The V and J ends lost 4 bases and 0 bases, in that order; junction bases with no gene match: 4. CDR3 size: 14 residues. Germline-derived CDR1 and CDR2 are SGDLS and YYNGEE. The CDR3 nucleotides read TGTGCCAGCAGCCCTACGGGGGGCTCCTACGAGCAGTACTTC. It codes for CASSPTGGSYEQYF. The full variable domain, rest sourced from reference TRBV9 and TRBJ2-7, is DSGVTQTPKHLITATGQRVTLRCSPRSGDLSVYWYQQSLDQGLQFLIQYYNGEERAKGNILERFSAQQFPDLHSELNLSSLELGDSALYFCASSPTGGSYEQYFGPGTRLTVT.

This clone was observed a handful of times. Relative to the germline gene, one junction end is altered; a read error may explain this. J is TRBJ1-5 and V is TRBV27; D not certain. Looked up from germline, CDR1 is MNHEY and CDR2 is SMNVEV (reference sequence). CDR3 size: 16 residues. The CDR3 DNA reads TGTGCCAGCAGACCCCCGGGGTTGGCGGGGAATCGGCCCCAGCATTTT. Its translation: CASRPPGLAGNRPQHF.

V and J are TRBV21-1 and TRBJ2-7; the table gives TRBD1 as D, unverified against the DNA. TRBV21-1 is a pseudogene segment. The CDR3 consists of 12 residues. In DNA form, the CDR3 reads TGTGCCAGCCGCCCTCTGGGCCGCGAGCAGTACTTC. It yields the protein CASRPLGREQYF.

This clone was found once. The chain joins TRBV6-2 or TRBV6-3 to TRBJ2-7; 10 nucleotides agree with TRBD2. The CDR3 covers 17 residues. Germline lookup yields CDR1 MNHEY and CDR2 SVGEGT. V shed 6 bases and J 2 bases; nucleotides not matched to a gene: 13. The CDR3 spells CASSNPPLAGSPYEQYF. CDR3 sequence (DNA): TGTGCCAGCAGCAACCCCCCACTAGCGGGAAGTCCCTACGAGCAGTACTTC.